The 21 T cell receptor beta chains below all came from one sample that was sequenced in a study of blood T cell repertoires in COVID-19. Sequenced by immunoSEQ multiplex PCR; TCRdb stores in-frame clones only, minus some. The sample contains 300,000 to 350,000 clones, about nine tenths of which appear only once. The sequencing input was peripheral blood. These TCRs come from a man aged 18 to 30 with active or convalescent COVID-19.

The chain uses TRBV4-3 and TRBJ2-4; D is unclear. The CDR3 contains 15 residues. Germline CDR1 LGHNA, CDR2 YSLEER. The ends were cut back, 0 bases at V and 9 bases at J, with 15 bases in the middle. Here the CDR3 DNA reads TGCGCCAGCAGCCAAGATAGTGGGTCAGGAAGCATTCAGTACTTC. The encoded protein is CASSQDSGSGSIQYF.

The rearrangement joins TRBV7-9 to TRBJ1-2; possible D gene TRBD1, 6 bases. Germline-derived CDR1 and CDR2 are SEHNR and FQNEAQ (reference sequence). The CDR3 totals 14 residues. Deletions cut 5 bases from V and 3 bases from J, with 13 bases between. DNA for the CDR3: TGTGCCAGCAGCCGCAAGGACAGTTACTATGGCTACACCTTC. This codes for CASSRKDSYYGYTF. The full variable domain, its missing parts supplied by reference TRBV7-9 and TRBJ1-2, is DTGVSQNPRHKITKRGQNVTFRCDPISEHNRLYWYRQTLGQGPEFLTYFQNEAQLEKSRLLSDRFSAERPKGSFSTLEIQRTEQGDSAMYLCASSRKDSYYGYTFGSGTRLTVV.

This sequence joins TRBV18 and TRBJ2-5; TRBD2 matches 7 bases. Looked up from germline, CDR1 is KGHSH and CDR2 is LQKENI. The CDR3 is made up of 14 amino acids. V lost 6 bases to trimming and J lost 2 bases; unmatched junction nucleotides: 6. CDR3 loop: CASSPSGGQETQYF. The CDR3 DNA reads TGTGCCAGCTCCCCATCGGGAGGACAAGAGACCCAGTACTTC.

This chain links TRBV6-5 with TRBJ2-5, with TRBD2 as a possible D gene (6 bases). Trimming left V 2 bases short and J 2 bases short, with 12 bases between. Germline V gene lookup returns CDR1 MNHEY and CDR2 SVGAGI. The CDR3 length is 15 residues. The CDR3 nucleotides read TGTGCCAGCAGTTACGGTTTCGGACTACAAGAGACCCAGTACTTC. Protein sequence: CASSYGFGLQETQYF.

The chain recombines TRBV14 with TRBJ2-5; D is possibly TRBD1 (6 bases). Deletions cut 0 bases from V and 1 base from J, with 12 bases between. The CDR3 totals 16 residues. Germline V gene data show CDR1 as SGHDN and CDR2 as FVKESK. The CDR3 DNA reads TGTGCCAGCAGCCAAGAGGTCCCCAGGGGCCAAGAGACCCAGTACTTC. The encoded protein is CASSQEVPRGQETQYF. Together with reference TRBV14 and TRBJ2-5, the CDR3 gives the full variable domain: EAGVTQFPSHSVIEKGQTVTLRCDPISGHDNLYWYRRVMGKEIKFLLHFVKESKQDESGMPNNRFLAERTGGTYSTLKVQPAELEDSGVYFCASSQEVPRGQETQYFGPGTRLLVL.

This chain connects TRBV18 to TRBJ1-1; tentative D call: TRBD1 (6 bases). Germline CDR1 is KGHSH and CDR2 is LQKENI. The CDR3 loop spans 13 amino acids. The CDR3 sequence: CATNQGLNTEAFF. In nucleotides, the CDR3 is TGTGCTACAAATCAGGGGCTAAACACTGAAGCTTTCTTT.

The chain joins TRBV18 to TRBJ2-5; the D gene is possibly TRBD2 (5 bases). V lost 4 bases, J lost 5 bases, and 29 bases lay in between. The V gene's germline CDR1 is KGHSH and CDR2 LQKENI. The CDR3 is 19 amino acids. Written as DNA, the CDR3 is TGTGCCAGCTCACTCTCCGGGAACACCGGGATTACCTATGGGGAGACCCAGTACTTC. It yields the protein CASSLSGNTGITYGETQYF.

This chain links TRBV3-1 (or the pseudogene TRBV3-2) with TRBJ1-2; 12 nucleotides line up with TRBD1. The CDR3 covers 19 residues. Per germline, CDR1 LGHDT and CDR2 YNNKEL (reference sequence). V trimming: 4 bases; J trimming: 5 bases; junction bases outside the gene matches: 17. The CDR3 bases are TGTGCCAGCAGCCCCGAGGTCCCGGGACAGGGGGCGGCTGGGTATGGCTACACCTTC. Translated, it gives CASSPEVPGQGAAGYGYTF.

The genes are TRBV6-5 and TRBJ1-6; TRBD1 matches at 9 bases. Germline CDR1 MNHEY, CDR2 SVGAGI. Unmatched junction bases numbered 1, after V lost 5 bases and J lost 5 bases. The CDR3 is made up of 14 amino acids. CDR3 amino acids: CASSRTGDNSPLHF. In DNA, the CDR3 is TGTGCCAGCAGTCGGACAGGGGATAATTCACCCCTCCACTTT.

The chain uses TRBV24-1 and TRBJ2-3; 9 bases map to TRBD1. Germline V gene data show CDR1 as KGHDR and CDR2 as SFDVKD. V dropped 3 bases and J dropped 6; count of bases not matched to a gene: 9. The CDR3 has 16 residues. The CDR3 is CATSDPGQGSMDTQYF. Here the CDR3 DNA reads TGTGCCACCAGTGATCCAGGACAGGGGAGTATGGATACGCAGTATTTT.

The chain recombines TRBV27 with TRBJ1-6; 9 bases line up with TRBD1. CDR1 is MNHEY, CDR2 SMNVEV, per germline (reference sequence). Trimming removed 8 bases from V and 9 bases from J; junction bases left unmatched: 5. The CDR3 has 13 residues. CDR3 sequence: CASGGTGISPLHF. The CDR3 nucleotides read TGTGCCAGCGGTGGGACAGGGATTTCACCCCTCCACTTT.

The rearrangement uses TRBV19 and TRBJ1-5; weak D call: TRBD1 (6 bases). Germline CDR1 LNHDA, CDR2 SQIVND (reference sequence). Trimming took off 3 bases at V and 2 bases at J, with 17 bases between the two ends. There are 17 residues in the CDR3. The CDR3: CASSMVAGAVGNQPQHF. The DNA of the CDR3 is TGTGCCAGTAGTATGGTAGCAGGGGCAGTAGGCAATCAGCCCCAGCATTTT.

The chain joins TRBV6-5 to TRBJ2-5; TRBD1 matches at 7 bases. The J segment lost 2 bases and the V segment lost 6 bases, leaving 9 bases of the junction unmatched. Germline CDR1 and CDR2: MNHEY and SVGAGI. CDR3 size: 15 residues. The CDR3 coding sequence is TGTGCCAGCAGACAAGGCCCAGGGGGACAAGAGACCCAGTACTTC. Translated: CASRQGPGGQETQYF.

The chain's CDR3 is CASNQGAAYEQYF. The CDR3 DNA reads TGTGCCAGCAACCAAGGAGCGGCCTACGAGCAGTACTTC. V usage is TRBV11-2 and J usage is TRBJ2-7, with a weak D call TRBD2 (5 bases). CDR3 length: 13 residues. The germline V gene encodes CDR1 SGHAT and CDR2 FQNNGV. Between the trimmed V and J ends, which lost 7 bases and 2 bases, there was a span of 12 bases.

The chain joins TRBV24-1 to TRBJ2-1; 12 nucleotides line up with TRBD2. There are 16 residues in the CDR3. CDR1 is KGHDR, CDR2 SFDVKD, per germline. V was pared by 4 bases and J by 2 bases, with 2 bases of the junction left unmatched. CDR3 bases: TGTGCCACCAGTGAGACTAGCGGGGGCCCCTACAATGAGCAGTTCTTC. It encodes CATSETSGGPYNEQFF.

The genes are TRBV7-8 and TRBJ1-2, with 8 bases aligning to TRBD1. The CDR3 loop spans 13 amino acids. The V segment lost 4 bases and the J segment 5 bases; nucleotides outside the gene matches: 3. Per the germline V gene, CDR1 is SGHVS and CDR2 is FQNEAQ. The DNA for the CDR3 is TGTGCCAGCAGCTACAGGGGGACGTATGGCTACACCTTC. It is translated as CASSYRGTYGYTF.

The rearrangement uses TRBV7-6 and TRBJ1-1; D is unresolved. The CDR3 sequence is 11 residues long. Trimming removed 5 bases at V and 7 bases at J, with 8 bases between. The germline V gene encodes CDR1 SGHVS and CDR2 FNYEAQ. The CDR3 reads CASSPSFEAFF. CDR3 DNA: TGTGCCAGCAGCCCCTCCTTTGAAGCTTTCTTT.

This chain links TRBV7-2 with TRBJ2-3, with 13 nucleotides matching TRBD2. This CDR3 contains 18 residues. Losses at the gene ends were 0 bases for V and 1 base for J; bases not matched to a gene: 4. Germline CDR1 SGHTA, CDR2 FQGNSA. The CDR3 sequence is CASSLAPGLAGGTDTQYF. The CDR3 DNA reads TGTGCCAGCAGCTTAGCCCCTGGACTAGCGGGGGGCACAGATACGCAGTATTTT. The whole variable domain, filled in from reference TRBV7-2 and TRBJ2-3, reads GAGVSQSPSNKVTEKGKDVELRCDPISGHTALYWYRQSLGQGLEFLIYFQGNSAPDKSGLPSDRFSAERTGGSVSTLTIQRTQQEDSAVYLCASSLAPGLAGGTDTQYFGPGTRLTVL.

The chain combines TRBV27 with TRBJ2-3; TRBD2 matches 9 bases. Germline V lookup: CDR1 MNHEY, CDR2 SMNVEV (reference sequence). J lost 6 bases, V lost 8 bases, and 6 bases had no gene match. The CDR3 runs 13 residues. For the CDR3, the DNA is TGTGCCAGCCGCTTTAGCGGGGGTGATACGCAGTATTTT. Protein: CASRFSGGDTQYF.

The chain carries TRBV2 and TRBJ1-2, with TRBD1 as a possible D gene (5 bases). With 4 bases removed from V and 1 base from J, the gap between germline ends came to 13 bases. This CDR3 spans 15 amino acids. Per germline, CDR1 SNHLY and CDR2 FYNNEI. The CDR3: CASSATDIFNYGYTF. The CDR3 nucleotides read TGTGCCAGCAGTGCGACGGACATCTTTAACTATGGCTACACCTTC.

The chain recombines TRBV4-3 with TRBJ2-6, with 7 bases identical to TRBD1. CDR1 and CDR2 (germline): LGHNA, YSLEER. The CDR3 is 19 amino acids. With 0 bases clipped from V and 2 bases from J, the junction kept 10 bases outside the gene matches. CDR3 coding DNA: TGCGCCAGCAGCCAAGACCCGCCCGGGACAGCCACTGGGGCCAACGTCCTGACTTTC. Its translation is CASSQDPPGTATGANVLTF.